A selection of T cell receptor beta chains follows, all from one sample in a study of beta chain features in type 1 diabetes. Here immunoSEQ multiplex PCR was the method, and the copy in TCRdb shows in-frame clones only, minus some. The table shows 310,000 or so clones, with roughly 8% occurring only once. Sequenced sample: central memory CD4+ T cells from blood. The receptors were gathered from a woman aged 18 to 35 in good health. The CDR3 runs from the conserved cysteine through the conserved F or W. Fields, in order: V gene, D gene, clone size, J gene, CDR3 DNA, CDR3 protein. A D gene is named only where the DNA matches it firmly. The size entry is marked missing in some rows and otherwise reads once, few, many or a size class.

V gene: TRBV28
D gene: TRBD1
clone size: few
J gene: TRBJ2-5
CDR3 DNA: TGTGCCAGCAGAGAGACAGGGCCTTGGGAGACCCAGTACTTC
CDR3 protein: CASRETGPWETQYF

V gene: TRBV27
D gene: TRBD1
clone size: many
J gene: TRBJ2-2
CDR3 DNA: TGTGCCAGCAAGGGACAGAGTAACACCGGGGAGCTGTTTTTT
CDR3 protein: CASKGQSNTGELFF

V gene: TRBV2
D gene: -
clone size: few
J gene: TRBJ2-1
CDR3 DNA: TGTGCCAGCAGTAGAACCCTGATGCTCAATGAGCAGTTCTTC
CDR3 protein: CASSRTLMLNEQFF

V gene: TRBV5-1
D gene: -
clone size: few
J gene: TRBJ2-3
CDR3 DNA: TGCGCCAGCAGCTTCGGGACCGCACACACAGATACGCAGTATTTT
CDR3 protein: CASSFGTAHTDTQYF

V gene: TRBV7-9
D gene: -
clone size: few
J gene: TRBJ2-5
CDR3 DNA: TGTGCCAGCAGCCAAGACAGGTACCAAGAGACCCAGTACTTC
CDR3 protein: CASSQDRYQETQYF

V gene: TRBV28
D gene: -
clone size: -
J gene: TRBJ1-1
CDR3 DNA: TGTGCCAGCAGCCACAGGGTCGGGGCTTTCTTT
CDR3 protein: CASSHRVGAFF

V gene: TRBV7-2
D gene: -
clone size: -
J gene: TRBJ1-1
CDR3 DNA: TGTGCCAGCAGCTTAGGAGGGCGGAACACTGAAGCTTTCTTT
CDR3 protein: CASSLGGRNTEAFF

V gene: TRBV5-1
D gene: TRBD1
clone size: -
J gene: TRBJ2-7
CDR3 DNA: TGCGCCAGCAGCTTGGCAGGGGGCAGATACGAGCAGTACTTC
CDR3 protein: CASSLAGGRYEQYF

V gene: TRBV7-9
D gene: -
clone size: -
J gene: TRBJ2-7
CDR3 DNA: TGTGCCAGCAGCTTATCTCCCCCGGGTTTGTCCTACGAGCAGTACTTC
CDR3 protein: CASSLSPPGLSYEQYF

V gene: TRBV10-3
D gene: -
clone size: many
J gene: TRBJ2-3
CDR3 DNA: TGTGCCATCAGTGACAATGCCGAGGCGCAGTATTTT
CDR3 protein: CAISDNAEAQYF

V gene: TRBV13
D gene: -
clone size: many
J gene: TRBJ2-3
CDR3 DNA: TGTGCCAGCAGACAGGGAGTCAGCACAGATACGCAGTATTTT
CDR3 protein: CASRQGVSTDTQYF

V gene: TRBV12-5
D gene: -
clone size: many
J gene: TRBJ1-2
CDR3 DNA: TGTGCTAGTGAGGAACAGGGAGGCGGCTACACCTTC
CDR3 protein: CASEEQGGGYTF

V gene: TRBV29-1
D gene: TRBD1
clone size: -
J gene: TRBJ2-3
CDR3 DNA: TGCAGCGTCACCGGGACAGGGGCCCCAGATACGCAGTATTTT
CDR3 protein: CSVTGTGAPDTQYF

V gene: TRBV18
D gene: -
clone size: -
J gene: TRBJ1-1
CDR3 DNA: TGTGCCAGCTCACCACCCTCCGGGACGGACAGCTTTTTCTTT
CDR3 protein: CASSPPSGTDSFFF

V gene: TRBV13
D gene: -
clone size: -
J gene: TRBJ1-1
CDR3 DNA: TGTGCCAGCAGCGTACAGAAGAACACTGAAGCTTTCTTT
CDR3 protein: CASSVQKNTEAFF

V gene: TRBV10-3
D gene: TRBD1
clone size: few
J gene: TRBJ1-2
CDR3 DNA: TGTGCCATCAGTGGAAACAGGGGAGGCTACACCTTC
CDR3 protein: CAISGNRGGYTF

V gene: TRBV5-6
D gene: TRBD1
clone size: few
J gene: TRBJ1-2
CDR3 DNA: TGTGCCAGCAGCAACCGGGACAGCGGGGGCATAATGGGACATGGCTACACCTTC
CDR3 protein: CASSNRDSGGIMGHGYTF

V gene: TRBV7-9
D gene: TRBD1
clone size: few
J gene: TRBJ1-1
CDR3 DNA: TGTGCCAGCAGCTTATCTACAGGGGGGTACACTGAAGCTTTCTTT
CDR3 protein: CASSLSTGGYTEAFF

V gene: TRBV29-1
D gene: -
clone size: few
J gene: TRBJ2-1
CDR3 DNA: TGCAGCGTTGAAGGAACCTACAATGAGCAGTTCTTC
CDR3 protein: CSVEGTYNEQFF

V gene: TRBV28
D gene: -
clone size: -
J gene: TRBJ1-1
CDR3 DNA: TGTGCCACCGAGACATACACTGAAGCTTTCTTT
CDR3 protein: CATETYTEAFF

V gene: TRBV7-2
D gene: -
clone size: few
J gene: TRBJ2-3
CDR3 DNA: TGTGCCAGCCTGCGGGGGCGGAGTGGCACAGATACGCAGTATTTT
CDR3 protein: CASLRGRSGTDTQYF

V gene: TRBV7-9
D gene: -
clone size: few
J gene: TRBJ1-5
CDR3 DNA: TGTGCCAGCAGCGTACGCGGGCCAGGGCAGCCCCAGCATTTT
CDR3 protein: CASSVRGPGQPQHF

V gene: TRBV7-2
D gene: TRBD1
clone size: few
J gene: TRBJ2-3
CDR3 DNA: TGTGCCAGCAGTCCGAGACAGGGAAGGAGCACAGATACGCAGTATTTT
CDR3 protein: CASSPRQGRSTDTQYF

V gene: TRBV11-2
D gene: -
clone size: -
J gene: TRBJ1-5
CDR3 DNA: TGTGCCAGCAGCCCGAAAAGTGGCAATCAGCCCCAGCATTTT
CDR3 protein: CASSPKSGNQPQHF

V gene: TRBV4-1
D gene: -
clone size: -
J gene: TRBJ2-2
CDR3 DNA: TGCGCCAGCAGCCAAGCGGGAGCCGGATCCGGGGAGCTGTTTTTT
CDR3 protein: CASSQAGAGSGELFF

V gene: TRBV7-7
D gene: -
clone size: -
J gene: TRBJ2-5
CDR3 DNA: TGTGCTAGCAGCCGTCAGGAACAAGAGACCCAGTACTTC
CDR3 protein: CASSRQEQETQYF

V gene: TRBV7-9
D gene: TRBD2
clone size: few
J gene: TRBJ2-3
CDR3 DNA: TGTGCCAGCAGCGTAGCGGGAGAGGTGGTAGATACGCAGTATTTT
CDR3 protein: CASSVAGEVVDTQYF

V gene: TRBV7-9
D gene: -
clone size: many
J gene: TRBJ1-5
CDR3 DNA: TGTGCCAGGACGACAGCGAATCAGCCCCAGCATTTT
CDR3 protein: CARTTANQPQHF

V gene: TRBV7-3
D gene: TRBD2
clone size: -
J gene: TRBJ2-3
CDR3 DNA: TGTGCCAGCAGTCAGAAAACCGGGACTAGCGGGTTAAGTTTT
CDR3 protein: CASSQKTGTSGLSF

V gene: TRBV5-6
D gene: -
clone size: -
J gene: TRBJ1-3
CDR3 DNA: TGTGCCAGCAGCACGGACACGGCCTTTGGAAACACCATATATTTT
CDR3 protein: CASSTDTAFGNTIYF

V gene: TRBV7-2
D gene: -
clone size: -
J gene: TRBJ2-1
CDR3 DNA: TGTGCCAGCAGCTCCGCCGTTGACAGCCAGCAGTTCTTC
CDR3 protein: CASSSAVDSQQFF

V gene: TRBV28
D gene: -
clone size: -
J gene: TRBJ2-7
CDR3 DNA: TGTGCCACCGCAGAGCAACTCTACGAGCAGTACTTC
CDR3 protein: CATAEQLYEQYF

V gene: TRBV27
D gene: -
clone size: -
J gene: TRBJ2-7
CDR3 DNA: TGTGCCAGCAATCCCACCGGAATCGGCCGGTCCTACGAGCAGTACTTC
CDR3 protein: CASNPTGIGRSYEQYF

V gene: TRBV7-2
D gene: -
clone size: many
J gene: TRBJ2-1
CDR3 DNA: TGTGCCAGCAGCCTACACCCCGGAGGACTAGAGCAGTTCTTC
CDR3 protein: CASSLHPGGLEQFF

V gene: TRBV2
D gene: -
clone size: -
J gene: TRBJ2-5
CDR3 DNA: TGTGCCAGCTGGGAGGAGACCCAGTACTTC
CDR3 protein: CASWEETQYF

V gene: TRBV7-2
D gene: -
clone size: few
J gene: TRBJ2-7
CDR3 DNA: TGTGCCAGCAGCTCGGACCACTCTTCCTACGAGCAGTACTTC
CDR3 protein: CASSSDHSSYEQYF

V gene: TRBV27
D gene: -
clone size: many
J gene: TRBJ2-1
CDR3 DNA: TGTGCCAGCAGTTTCCTAGATAACAATGAGCAGTTCTTC
CDR3 protein: CASSFLDNNEQFF

V gene: TRBV4-3
D gene: -
clone size: -
J gene: TRBJ1-1
CDR3 DNA: TGCGCCAGCAGCCAAGATCAGCATTCAGGGCTTGGGGAAGCTTTCTTT
CDR3 protein: CASSQDQHSGLGEAFF

V gene: TRBV5-6
D gene: TRBD1
clone size: few
J gene: TRBJ2-6
CDR3 DNA: TGTGCCAGCAGCGGTTATGGGACAGGGGAAGTGGCTTTC
CDR3 protein: CASSGYGTGEVAF

V gene: TRBV5-1
D gene: TRBD2
clone size: few
J gene: TRBJ2-5
CDR3 DNA: TGCGCCAGCAGCCCCCGGACTAGCGGGAGCCACCAAGAGACCCAGTACTTC
CDR3 protein: CASSPRTSGSHQETQYF

V gene: TRBV6-1
D gene: TRBD1
clone size: -
J gene: TRBJ2-7
CDR3 DNA: TGTGCCAGCAGTGAACAGGGGGCTCAAGAAACCTACGAGCAGTACTTC
CDR3 protein: CASSEQGAQETYEQYF

V gene: TRBV10-3
D gene: TRBD2
clone size: few
J gene: TRBJ2-3
CDR3 DNA: TGTGCCATCAGTGGCGGGAGCCAGTCAGATACGCAGTATTTT
CDR3 protein: CAISGGSQSDTQYF

V gene: TRBV7-9
D gene: TRBD2
clone size: few
J gene: TRBJ2-2
CDR3 DNA: TGTGCCAGCAGCTATGGACTAGCGGGAGGGACCGGGGAGCTGTTTTTT
CDR3 protein: CASSYGLAGGTGELFF

V gene: TRBV7-2
D gene: -
clone size: many
J gene: TRBJ1-1
CDR3 DNA: TGTGCCAGCAGCTTCTCCGTGAACACTGAAGCTTTCTTT
CDR3 protein: CASSFSVNTEAFF

V gene: TRBV5-4
D gene: TRBD2
clone size: -
J gene: TRBJ2-5
CDR3 DNA: TGTGCCAGCAGCTTGGCGGGGGGACTAGCGGGAGGATTGAAGACCCAGTACTTC
CDR3 protein: CASSLAGGLAGGLKTQYF

V gene: TRBV7-8
D gene: TRBD2
clone size: -
J gene: TRBJ2-7
CDR3 DNA: TGTGCCAGCAGCCGTCAGGACCGGCGGGAGGACTACGAGCAGTACTTC
CDR3 protein: CASSRQDRREDYEQYF

V gene: TRBV7-8
D gene: TRBD1
clone size: few
J gene: TRBJ2-1
CDR3 DNA: TGTGCCAGCAGCTTAGGCTTTTTTGGGGACAGGGTGAATGAGCAGTTCTTC
CDR3 protein: CASSLGFFGDRVNEQFF

V gene: TRBV5-4
D gene: TRBD1
clone size: few
J gene: TRBJ2-7
CDR3 DNA: TGTGCCAGCAGCGTACAGGGGGCTTACGAGCAGTACTTC
CDR3 protein: CASSVQGAYEQYF

V gene: TRBV18
D gene: -
clone size: few
J gene: TRBJ1-5
CDR3 DNA: TGTGCCAGCTCACAGGGTCGGAGAAATCAGCCCCAGCATTTT
CDR3 protein: CASSQGRRNQPQHF

V gene: TRBV20-1
D gene: -
clone size: -
J gene: TRBJ2-5
CDR3 DNA: TGCAGTGCGCTCTCCTCCACCCAGTACTTC
CDR3 protein: CSALSSTQYF

V gene: TRBV18
D gene: TRBD2
clone size: few
J gene: TRBJ2-3
CDR3 DNA: TGTGCCAGCTCACCACCGCTAGCGGGGACAGATACGCAGTATTTT
CDR3 protein: CASSPPLAGTDTQYF

V gene: TRBV5-1
D gene: -
clone size: many
J gene: TRBJ2-6
CDR3 DNA: TGCGCCAGCAGCTTGGGCTCTGGGGCCAACGTCCTGACTTTC
CDR3 protein: CASSLGSGANVLTF

V gene: TRBV10-3
D gene: -
clone size: few
J gene: TRBJ1-2
CDR3 DNA: TGTGCCAGCAGCCCGGACAGTAACTATGGCTACACCTTC
CDR3 protein: CASSPDSNYGYTF

V gene: TRBV9
D gene: TRBD1
clone size: many
J gene: TRBJ2-2
CDR3 DNA: TGTGCCAGCAGCGTAGGAACAGGGGGGTTCATCGGGGAGCTGTTTTTT
CDR3 protein: CASSVGTGGFIGELFF

V gene: TRBV18
D gene: -
clone size: -
J gene: TRBJ2-7
CDR3 DNA: TGTGCCAGCTCACCTGACTGGATGCGCTCCTACGAGCAGTACTTC
CDR3 protein: CASSPDWMRSYEQYF

V gene: TRBV7-2
D gene: -
clone size: -
J gene: TRBJ1-2
CDR3 DNA: TGTGCCAGCAGCTTCCTTGCGGGGGGAAATGGCTACACCTTC
CDR3 protein: CASSFLAGGNGYTF

V gene: TRBV7-6
D gene: TRBD2
clone size: few
J gene: TRBJ2-5
CDR3 DNA: TGTGCCAGCAGCGCCCGGACTAGCGGGGAATCGTACCAAGAGACCCAGTACTTC
CDR3 protein: CASSARTSGESYQETQYF

V gene: TRBV5-1
D gene: TRBD2
clone size: -
J gene: TRBJ2-2
CDR3 DNA: TGCGCCAGCAGCTTGGCAACTAGCGGGAGGACCGGGGAGCTGTTTTTT
CDR3 protein: CASSLATSGRTGELFF